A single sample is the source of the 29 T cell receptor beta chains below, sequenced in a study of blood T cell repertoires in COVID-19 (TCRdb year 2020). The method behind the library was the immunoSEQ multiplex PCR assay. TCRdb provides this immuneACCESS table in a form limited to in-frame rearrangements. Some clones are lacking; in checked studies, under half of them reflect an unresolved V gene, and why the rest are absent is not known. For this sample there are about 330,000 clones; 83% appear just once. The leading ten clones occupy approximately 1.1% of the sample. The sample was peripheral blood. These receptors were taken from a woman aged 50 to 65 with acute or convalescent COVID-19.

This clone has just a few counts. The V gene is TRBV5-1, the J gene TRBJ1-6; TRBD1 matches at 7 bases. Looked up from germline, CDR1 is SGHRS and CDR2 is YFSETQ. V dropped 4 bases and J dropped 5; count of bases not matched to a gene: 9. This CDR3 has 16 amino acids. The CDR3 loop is CASSQGGGVDNSPLHF. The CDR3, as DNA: TGCGCCAGCAGCCAGGGGGGCGGGGTTGATAATTCACCCCTCCACTTT.

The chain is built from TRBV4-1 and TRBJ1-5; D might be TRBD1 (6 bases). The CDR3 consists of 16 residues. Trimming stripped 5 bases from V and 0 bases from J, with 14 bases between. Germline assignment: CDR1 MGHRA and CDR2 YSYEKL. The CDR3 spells CASSDTGLYSNQPQHF. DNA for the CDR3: TGCGCCAGCAGCGATACAGGGTTATATAGCAATCAGCCCCAGCATTTT.

The CDR3 DNA follows: TGCGCCAGCAGCCAAGTACATATGCTAGCCTACAATGAGCAGTTCTTC. Encoded protein: CASSQVHMLAYNEQFF. The chain has TRBV4-1 and TRBJ2-1; D is uncertain. V shed 1 base and J shed 2 bases, with 12 bases lying between them. Germline CDR1 is MGHRA and CDR2 is YSYEKL. This CDR3 is 16 amino acids long.

The CDR3 DNA reads TGTGCCAGCAGCTTGGCGACAGGGGCTCTGAACACTGAAGCTTTCTTT. Translating gives CASSLATGALNTEAFF. This sequence joins TRBV5-5 and TRBJ1-1, with TRBD1 identical over 8 bases. The CDR3 has 16 amino acids. V lost 0 bases, J lost 0 bases, and 4 bases stayed unmatched. CDR1 is SGHKS, CDR2 YYEKEE, per germline (reference sequence).

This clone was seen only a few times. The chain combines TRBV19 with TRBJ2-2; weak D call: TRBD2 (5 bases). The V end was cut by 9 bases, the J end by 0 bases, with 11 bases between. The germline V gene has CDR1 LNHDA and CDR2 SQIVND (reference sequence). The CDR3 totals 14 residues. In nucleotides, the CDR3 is TGTGCCAGCAATGTACTAGCGAACACCGGGGAGCTGTTTTTT. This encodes CASNVLANTGELFF.

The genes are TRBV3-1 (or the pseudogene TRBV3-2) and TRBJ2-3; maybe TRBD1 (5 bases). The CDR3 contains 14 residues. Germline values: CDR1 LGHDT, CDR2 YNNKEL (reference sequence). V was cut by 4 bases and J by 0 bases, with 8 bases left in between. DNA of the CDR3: TGTGCCAGCAGCCGACAGACTAGCACAGATACGCAGTATTTT. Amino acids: CASSRQTSTDTQYF.

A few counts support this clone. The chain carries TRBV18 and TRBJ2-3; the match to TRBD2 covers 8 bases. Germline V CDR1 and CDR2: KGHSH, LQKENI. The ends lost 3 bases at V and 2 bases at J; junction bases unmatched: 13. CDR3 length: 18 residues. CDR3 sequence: CASSPRGLSGGDTDTQYF. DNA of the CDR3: TGTGCCAGCTCACCGCGGGGACTAAGCGGGGGTGACACAGATACGCAGTATTTT. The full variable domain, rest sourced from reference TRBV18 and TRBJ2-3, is NAGVMQNPRHLVRRRGQEARLRCSPMKGHSHVYWYRQLPEEGLKFMVYLQKENIIDESGMPKERFSAEFPKEGPSILRIQQVVRGDSAAYFCASSPRGLSGGDTDTQYFGPGTRLTVL.

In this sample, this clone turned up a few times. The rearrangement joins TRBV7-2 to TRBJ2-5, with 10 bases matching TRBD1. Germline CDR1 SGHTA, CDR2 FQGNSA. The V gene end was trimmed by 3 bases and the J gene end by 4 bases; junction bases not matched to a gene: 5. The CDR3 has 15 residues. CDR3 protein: CASSLHGQGGETQYF. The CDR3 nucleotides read TGTGCCAGCAGCTTGCACGGACAGGGGGGAGAGACCCAGTACTTC.

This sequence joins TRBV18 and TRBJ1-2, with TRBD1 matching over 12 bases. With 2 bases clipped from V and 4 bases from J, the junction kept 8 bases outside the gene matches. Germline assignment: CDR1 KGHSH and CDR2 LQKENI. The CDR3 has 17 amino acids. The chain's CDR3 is CASSPLPGQGAGYGYTF. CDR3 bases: TGTGCCAGCTCACCATTACCGGGACAGGGGGCCGGCTATGGCTACACCTTC.

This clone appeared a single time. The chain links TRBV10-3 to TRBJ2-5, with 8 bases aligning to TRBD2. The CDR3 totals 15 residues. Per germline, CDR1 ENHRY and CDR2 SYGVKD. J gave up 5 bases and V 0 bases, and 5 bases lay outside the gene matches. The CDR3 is CAISESAGGGETQYF. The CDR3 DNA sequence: TGTGCCATCAGTGAGTCGGCGGGAGGCGGGGAGACCCAGTACTTC.

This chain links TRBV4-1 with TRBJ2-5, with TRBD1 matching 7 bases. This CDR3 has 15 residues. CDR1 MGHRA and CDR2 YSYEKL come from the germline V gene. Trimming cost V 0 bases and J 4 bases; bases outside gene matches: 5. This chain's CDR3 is CASSQDYRGAETQYF. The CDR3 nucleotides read TGCGCCAGCAGCCAAGATTACAGGGGTGCAGAGACCCAGTACTTC.

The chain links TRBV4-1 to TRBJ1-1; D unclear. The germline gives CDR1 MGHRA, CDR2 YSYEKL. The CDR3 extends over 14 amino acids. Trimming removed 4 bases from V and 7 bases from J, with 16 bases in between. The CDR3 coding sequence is TGCGCCAGCAGCCTCCAATTTGGGCATAATGAAGCTTTCTTT. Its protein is CASSLQFGHNEAFF.

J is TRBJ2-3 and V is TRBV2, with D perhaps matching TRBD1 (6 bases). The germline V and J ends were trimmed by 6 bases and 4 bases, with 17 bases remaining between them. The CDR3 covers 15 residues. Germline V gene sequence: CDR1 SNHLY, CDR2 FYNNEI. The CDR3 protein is CASSRVQGSADTQYF. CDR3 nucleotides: TGTGCCAGCAGCCGCGTACAGGGATCGGCAGATACGCAGTATTTT.

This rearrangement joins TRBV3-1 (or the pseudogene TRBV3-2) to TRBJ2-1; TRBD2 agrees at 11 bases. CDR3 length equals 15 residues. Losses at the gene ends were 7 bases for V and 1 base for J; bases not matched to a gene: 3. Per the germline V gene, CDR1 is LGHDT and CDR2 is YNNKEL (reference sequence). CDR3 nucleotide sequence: TGTGCCAGCAATGTAGCGGGGGGGTCCTACAATGAGCAGTTCTTC. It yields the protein CASNVAGGSYNEQFF.

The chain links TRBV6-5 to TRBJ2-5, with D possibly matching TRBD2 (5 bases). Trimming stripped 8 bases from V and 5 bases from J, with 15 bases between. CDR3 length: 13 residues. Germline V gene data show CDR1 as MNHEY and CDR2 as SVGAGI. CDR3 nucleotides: TGTGCCAGCGCCGTCCCGGGATGGGAGACCCAGTACTTC. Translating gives CASAVPGWETQYF.

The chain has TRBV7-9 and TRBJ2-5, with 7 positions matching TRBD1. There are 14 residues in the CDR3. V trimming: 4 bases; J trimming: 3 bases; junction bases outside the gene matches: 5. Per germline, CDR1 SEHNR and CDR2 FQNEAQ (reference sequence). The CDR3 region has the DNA TGTGCCAGCAGCTCCGGGACAGCCGAAGAGACCCAGTACTTC. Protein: CASSSGTAEETQYF.

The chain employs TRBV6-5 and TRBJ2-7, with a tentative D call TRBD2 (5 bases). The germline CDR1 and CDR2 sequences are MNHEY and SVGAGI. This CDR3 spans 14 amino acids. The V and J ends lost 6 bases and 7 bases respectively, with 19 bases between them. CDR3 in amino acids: CASSQPGVAKEQYF. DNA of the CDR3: TGTGCCAGCAGCCAACCCGGAGTAGCGAAAGAGCAGTACTTC.

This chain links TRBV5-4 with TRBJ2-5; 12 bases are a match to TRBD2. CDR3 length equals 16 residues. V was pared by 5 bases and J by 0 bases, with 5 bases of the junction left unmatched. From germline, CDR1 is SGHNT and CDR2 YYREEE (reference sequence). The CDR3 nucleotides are TGTGCCAGCAGTCGGACTAGCGGGGCGAACCAAGAGACCCAGTACTTC. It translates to CASSRTSGANQETQYF.

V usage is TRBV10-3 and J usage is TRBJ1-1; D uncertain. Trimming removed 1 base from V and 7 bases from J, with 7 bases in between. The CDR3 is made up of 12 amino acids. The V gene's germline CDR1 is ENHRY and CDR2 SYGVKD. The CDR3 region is CAISEFRGEAFF. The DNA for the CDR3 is TGTGCCATCAGTGAGTTCCGGGGTGAAGCTTTCTTT.

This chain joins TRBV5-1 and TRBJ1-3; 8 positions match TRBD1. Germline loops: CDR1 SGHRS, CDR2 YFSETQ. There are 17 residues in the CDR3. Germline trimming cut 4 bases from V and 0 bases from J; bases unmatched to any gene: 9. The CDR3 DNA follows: TGCGCCAGCAGCCCTCCCGGGACAGGATCCTCTGGAAACACCATATATTTT. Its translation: CASSPPGTGSSGNTIYF. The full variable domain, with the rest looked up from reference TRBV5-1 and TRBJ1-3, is KAGVTQTPRYLIKTRGQQVTLSCSPISGHRSVSWYQQTPGQGLQFLFEYFSETQRNKGNFPGRFSGRQFSNSRSEMNVSTLELGDSALYLCASSPPGTGSSGNTIYFGEGSWLTVV.

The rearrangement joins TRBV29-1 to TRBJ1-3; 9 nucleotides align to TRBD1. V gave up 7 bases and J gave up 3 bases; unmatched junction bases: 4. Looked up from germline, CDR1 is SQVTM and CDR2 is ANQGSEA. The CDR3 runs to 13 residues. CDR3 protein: CSAGTGSGNTIYF. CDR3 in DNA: TGCAGCGCCGGGACAGGGAGTGGAAACACCATATATTTT.

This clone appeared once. The CDR3, as DNA: TGTGCCAGCAGTCCGTCCCGAGGCACAGATACGCAGTATTTT. It translates to CASSPSRGTDTQYF. The J gene is TRBJ2-3, the V gene TRBV14, with D unclear. Germline V CDR1 and CDR2: SGHDN, FVKESK. Trimming left V 6 bases short and J 1 base short, with 11 bases between. This CDR3 has 14 amino acids.

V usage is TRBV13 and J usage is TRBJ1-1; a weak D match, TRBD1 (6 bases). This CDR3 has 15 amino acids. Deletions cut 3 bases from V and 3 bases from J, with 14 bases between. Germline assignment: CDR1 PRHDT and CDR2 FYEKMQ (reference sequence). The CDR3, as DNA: TGTGCCAGCAGCTTCAGACGGGGGGCGGACACTGAAGCTTTCTTT. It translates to CASSFRRGADTEAFF.

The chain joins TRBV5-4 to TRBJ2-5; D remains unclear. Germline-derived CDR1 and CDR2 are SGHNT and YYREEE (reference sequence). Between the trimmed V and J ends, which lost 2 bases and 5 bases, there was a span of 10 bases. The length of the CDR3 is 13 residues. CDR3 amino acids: CASSFSGYETQYF. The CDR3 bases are TGTGCCAGCAGCTTTTCGGGTTACGAGACCCAGTACTTC.

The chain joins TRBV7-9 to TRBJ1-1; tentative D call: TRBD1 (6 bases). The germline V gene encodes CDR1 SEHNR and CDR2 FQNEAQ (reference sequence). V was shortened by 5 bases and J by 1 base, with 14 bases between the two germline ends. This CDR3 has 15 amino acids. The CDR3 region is CASSTWMGQNTEAFF. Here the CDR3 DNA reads TGTGCCAGCAGCACCTGGATGGGACAGAACACTGAAGCTTTCTTT.

DNA of the CDR3: TGTGCCAGCAGCCAAGAGGACTCAGATACGCAGTATTTT. This codes for CASSQEDSDTQYF. J is TRBJ2-3 and V is TRBV14; a weak D match, TRBD2 (5 bases). CDR3 length equals 13 residues. V lost 0 bases and J lost 4, with 5 bases in between. Germline V gene sequence: CDR1 SGHDN, CDR2 FVKESK.

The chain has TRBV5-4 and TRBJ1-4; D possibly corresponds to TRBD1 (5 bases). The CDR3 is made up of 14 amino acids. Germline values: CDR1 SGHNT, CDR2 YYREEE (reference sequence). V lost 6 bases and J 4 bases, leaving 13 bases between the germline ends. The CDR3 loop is CASKTDSVNEKLFF. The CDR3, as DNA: TGTGCCAGCAAAACCGACAGCGTTAATGAAAAACTGTTTTTT.

CDR3 sequence (DNA): TGCGCCAGCAGCTGGGCGCCCAGGGAAGAAAATGAGCAGTTCTTC. As protein: CASSWAPREENEQFF. The genes are TRBV5-1 and TRBJ2-1; perhaps TRBD1 as D (5 bases). This CDR3 comprises 15 residues. Germline CDR1 and CDR2: SGHRS and YFSETQ. With 3 bases removed from V and 7 bases from J, the gap between germline ends came to 17 bases.

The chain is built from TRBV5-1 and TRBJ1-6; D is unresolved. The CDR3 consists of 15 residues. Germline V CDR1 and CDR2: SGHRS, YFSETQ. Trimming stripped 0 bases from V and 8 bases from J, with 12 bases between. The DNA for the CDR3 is TGCGCCAGCAGCTTGGTCTCAGGCCCTTATTCACCCCTCCACTTT. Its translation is CASSLVSGPYSPLHF.